The 2 T cell receptor beta chains given below trace back to one sample, sequenced in a study of control samples from healthy donors and cancer patients. Profiling relied on immunoSEQ multiplex PCR, and the TCRdb table lists in-frame clones only, not all of them. The sample includes 70,000 to 75,000 clones, roughly 93% of them seen just once. The source material was blood. The receptors originated from a woman under 40 in good health.

J is TRBJ2-1 and V is TRBV5-6; 9 bases line up with TRBD2. The CDR3 loop spans 17 amino acids. The junction had 13 bases not matched to a gene; V was cut back by 5 bases and J by 4 bases. Looked up from germline, CDR1 is SGHDT and CDR2 is YYEEEE. CDR3 sequence reads: CASRGRGGGAWYNEQFF. For the CDR3, the DNA is TGTGCCAGCAGGGGACGCGGCGGGGGGGCCTGGTACAATGAGCAGTTCTTC.

This chain's CDR3 is CASSRGILAGATYEQYF. The CDR3 DNA reads as TGTGCCAGCAGCCGGGGGATACTAGCGGGGGCGACCTACGAGCAGTACTTC. V and J are TRBV5-6 and TRBJ2-7, with TRBD2 identical over 11 bases. CDR3 length: 17 residues. The germline V gene encodes CDR1 SGHDT and CDR2 YYEEEE. V was pared by 4 bases and J by 2 bases, with 11 bases of the junction left unmatched.